Following are 9 T cell receptor beta chains from one sample sequenced in a study of T cell responses to AZD1222 COVID-19 vaccine. The repertoire was sequenced with immunoSEQ multiplex PCR; TCRdb's copy has only in-frame clones and lacks some. This sample has roughly 80,000 clones, with about nine tenths found just once. Sequences were derived from peripheral blood, sampled 28 days after the second AZD1222 dose. These receptors all stem from an adult who received the AZD1222 COVID-19 vaccine.

The chain carries TRBV6-5 and TRBJ1-1; 7 nucleotides align to TRBD1. This CDR3 region has 14 residues. Looked up from germline, CDR1 is MNHEY and CDR2 is SVGAGI. The V gene end was trimmed by 0 bases and the J gene end by 4 bases; junction bases not matched to a gene: 2. The CDR3 sequence is CASSYSTGTTEAFF. The CDR3 nucleotides are TGTGCCAGCAGTTACTCGACAGGGACCACTGAAGCTTTCTTT.

This clone was observed once. This chain joins TRBV3-1 (or the pseudogene TRBV3-2) and TRBJ1-2, with TRBD1 matching over 8 bases. This CDR3 has 16 residues. Losses at the gene ends were 0 bases for V and 4 bases for J; bases not matched to a gene: 7. Germline CDR1 LGHDT, CDR2 YNNKEL (reference sequence). CDR3 sequence reads: CASSQDAGGRRYGYTF. CDR3 in DNA: TGTGCCAGCAGCCAAGATGCAGGGGGCCGCCGCTATGGCTACACCTTC.

V usage is TRBV28 and J usage is TRBJ1-2, with 7 bases identical to TRBD1. Trimming cost V 4 bases and J 5 bases; bases outside gene matches: 10. The CDR3 covers 15 residues. Germline-derived CDR1 and CDR2 are MDHEN and SYDVKM. CDR3 DNA sequence: TGTGCCAGCAGTTCCGCGCAGGGGGGCAAGTATGGCTACACCTTC. Encoded protein: CASSSAQGGKYGYTF.

The genes are TRBV10-3 and TRBJ1-3; 8 positions match TRBD1. After removal of 10 bases from V and 1 base from J, the junction contained 6 bases not matched to a gene. The length of the CDR3 is 14 residues. CDR1 and CDR2 from the germline V gene are ENHRY and SYGVKD. Here the CDR3 reads CATDDRGSGNTIYF. In DNA form, the CDR3 reads TGTGCCACGGACGACAGGGGTTCTGGAAACACCATATATTTT.

V gene TRBV27 combines with J gene TRBJ2-2, with 10 bases that match TRBD1. The V and J ends lost 6 bases and 3 bases, in that order; junction bases with no gene match: 4. This CDR3 is built from 15 residues. Per germline, CDR1 MNHEY and CDR2 SMNVEV (reference sequence). The CDR3 nucleotides are TGTGCCAGCAGGACAGGGGGCGCGGACACCGGGGAGCTGTTTTTT. Its translation is CASRTGGADTGELFF.

The gene calls are TRBV28 and TRBJ2-3; perhaps D is TRBD1 or TRBD2 (6 bases each). Between the trimmed V and J ends, which lost 11 bases and 4 bases, there was a span of 16 bases. CDR1 is MDHEN, CDR2 SYDVKM, per germline. The CDR3 covers 13 residues. Here the CDR3 reads CAGGNRAPDTQYF. The CDR3 DNA reads TGTGCCGGAGGGAACAGGGCCCCAGATACGCAGTATTTT.

The chain recombines TRBV7-2 with TRBJ1-6, with a weak D call TRBD1 (6 bases). V lost 4 bases and J 3 bases, leaving 10 bases between the germline ends. Germline lookup yields CDR1 SGHTA and CDR2 FQGNSA. CDR3 size: 15 residues. The CDR3 loop reads CASSSRGFYNSPLHF. DNA of the CDR3: TGTGCCAGCAGCTCTAGGGGGTTCTATAATTCACCCCTCCACTTT.

The V gene is TRBV2, the J gene TRBJ1-5; D is unresolved. The CDR3 covers 15 residues. Trimming stripped 3 bases from V and 0 bases from J, with 9 bases between. CDR1 is SNHLY and CDR2 is FYNNEI in the germline V gene. CDR3 sequence: CASSDSGYSNQPQHF. CDR3 sequence (DNA): TGTGCCAGCAGTGATTCAGGTTATAGCAATCAGCCCCAGCATTTT.

Here the CDR3 DNA reads TGTGCCAGTAGTATACAGACAAGGAACACTGAAGCTTTCTTT. It is translated as CASSIQTRNTEAFF. This chain joins TRBV19 and TRBJ1-1; D call uncertain. The ends were cut back, 2 bases at V and 1 base at J, with 8 bases in the middle. This CDR3 spans 14 amino acids. CDR1 and CDR2 from the germline V gene are LNHDA and SQIVND (reference sequence).